This TCR beta chain derives from a study of cytomegalovirus exposure and HLA in healthy donors. The CDR3 is 18 amino acids. V lost 3 bases, J lost 8 bases, and 23 bases lay in between. CDR1 SEHNR and CDR2 FQNEAQ come from the germline V gene (reference sequence). Produced via immunoSEQ multiplex PCR; TCRdb's table is partial and in-frame only. The table lists 100,000 to 130,000 clones, 90% to 97% of them singletons. Input material: PBMCs. V and J are TRBV7-9 and TRBJ1-6; D might be TRBD1 (6 bases). This clonotype originated in a woman aged 18 to 35 in good health and CMV-seronegative. This chain's CDR3 is CASSLRLPSPQGYSPLHF. For the CDR3, the DNA is TGTGCCAGCAGCTTGAGGCTACCTTCACCCCAGGGGTATTCACCCCTCCACTTT.